What follows are 10 T cell receptor beta chains derived from one specimen sequenced in a study of blood T cell repertoires in COVID-19. The assay was immunoSEQ multiplex PCR, and TCRdb's table has in-frame clones only and misses some. The sample yields about 260,000 clones, roughly nine tenths seen once. Input material: peripheral blood. The receptors shown here come from a man aged 35 to 55 who had recovered from COVID-19.

This clone was counted only a few times. The chain carries TRBV7-6 and TRBJ2-1; TRBD2 matches at 8 bases. Trimming cost V 6 bases and J 7 bases; bases outside gene matches: 14. The CDR3 runs to 16 residues. Germline CDR1 is SGHVS and CDR2 is FNYEAQ. CDR3 nucleotide sequence: TGTGCCAGCAGGAATCCGCGGACGGGGGGGCCAAATGAGCAGTTCTTC. This sequence encodes CASRNPRTGGPNEQFF. Drawing the rest from reference TRBV7-6 and TRBJ2-1, the complete variable domain is GAGVSQSPRYKVTKRGQDVALRCDPISGHVSLYWYRQALGQGPEFLTYFNYEAQQDKSGLPNDRFSAERPEGSISTLTIQRTEQRDSAMYRCASRNPRTGGPNEQFFGPGTRLTVL.

The CDR3 DNA follows: TGTGCCAGCAGCTTAACTAACAGGGGGCGAGGCAATGAGCAGTTCTTC. It is translated as CASSLTNRGRGNEQFF. This chain links TRBV7-2 with TRBJ2-1, with 9 positions matching TRBD1. Per the germline V gene, CDR1 is SGHTA and CDR2 is FQGNSA. The CDR3 consists of 16 residues. After removal of 2 bases from V and 6 bases from J, the junction contained 8 bases not matched to a gene.

The gene calls are TRBV9 and TRBJ2-1; 7 nucleotides match TRBD2. Germline CDR1 SGDLS, CDR2 YYNGEE. This CDR3 is built from 15 residues. V gave up 2 bases and J gave up 4 bases; unmatched junction bases: 6. In DNA, the CDR3 is TGTGCCAGCAGCGTTTCAACGGGAGGATACAATGAGCAGTTCTTC. This encodes CASSVSTGGYNEQFF.

The chain is built from TRBV7-2 and TRBJ2-2, with TRBD2 as a possible D gene (7 bases). The CDR3 length is 15 residues. Germline values: CDR1 SGHTA, CDR2 FQGNSA. Trimming took 10 bases from V and 2 from J, leaving 17 bases between them. The CDR3 here is CATQGGVTNTGELFF. The CDR3 coding sequence is TGTGCCACGCAAGGGGGGGTCACTAACACCGGGGAGCTGTTTTTT.

The chain joins TRBV19 to TRBJ2-7; 8 nucleotides align to TRBD2. V was clipped by 1 base and J by 3 bases; unmatched bases: 8. From germline, CDR1 is LNHDA and CDR2 SQIVND (reference sequence). This CDR3 is built from 16 residues. In DNA, the CDR3 is TGTGCCAGTAGTATAGCGGGGGGGCGGATTAACTACGAGCAGTACTTC. It encodes CASSIAGGRINYEQYF.

The V and J genes are TRBV13 and TRBJ2-3; D might be TRBD2 (6 bases). CDR3 length equals 15 residues. Trimming took 5 bases from V and 3 from J, leaving 15 bases between them. CDR1 and CDR2 (germline): PRHDT, FYEKMQ (reference sequence). CDR3 sequence: CASSRRTSTTDTQYF. The CDR3 DNA follows: TGTGCCAGCAGCCGACGAACTAGCACGACAGATACGCAGTATTTT.

The chain joins TRBV12-3 or TRBV12-4 to TRBJ1-2, with D maybe TRBD1 (5 bases). The germline V and J ends were trimmed by 3 bases and 8 bases, with 13 bases remaining between them. The CDR3 is 13 residues long. CDR3 DNA: TGTGCCAGCAGTTTCACGTCCCCAGGGGGCTACACCTTC. Amino acid sequence: CASSFTSPGGYTF.

The chain uses TRBV2 and TRBJ1-2; D remains unclear. Deletions cut 9 bases from V and 0 bases from J, with 14 bases between. This CDR3 has 14 residues. The germline CDR1 and CDR2 sequences are SNHLY and FYNNEI. CDR3 coding DNA: TGTGCCAGTATCAAGGAGGTGACTAACTATGGCTACACCTTC. Protein sequence: CASIKEVTNYGYTF.

The chain employs TRBV10-1 and TRBJ1-1, with D tentatively TRBD1 (5 bases). The V end was cut by 0 bases, the J end by 1 base, with 9 bases between. CDR3 length: 15 residues. From germline, CDR1 is WNHNN and CDR2 SYGVQD (reference sequence). CDR3 residues: CASSESKGWNTEAFF. CDR3 nucleotide sequence: TGCGCCAGCAGTGAGTCGAAGGGGTGGAACACTGAAGCTTTCTTT.

This rearrangement joins TRBV6-5 to TRBJ2-7; D perhaps matches TRBD1 (5 bases). CDR3 length: 13 amino acids. Germline V gene lookup returns CDR1 MNHEY and CDR2 SVGAGI. The V and J ends lost 6 bases and 3 bases respectively, with 12 bases between them. The CDR3 DNA follows: TGTGCCAGCAGCCCCCAGGGTAGCTACGAGCAGTACTTC. It translates to CASSPQGSYEQYF.